Below, one T cell receptor (beta chain) is given with its context. Its antigen remains unknown. These data belong to a study of cytotoxic CD8 clonotypes in ibrutinib-treated CLL. On the study more broadly: Average yields of around 230,000 productive templates and 100,000 or so productive rearrangements characterized the samples.

V was cut by 2 bases and J by 6 bases, with 10 bases left in between. The CDR3 contains 13 residues. Germline V CDR1 and CDR2: MDHEN, SYDVKM. The repertoire was sequenced with immunoSEQ multiplex PCR; TCRdb's copy has only in-frame clones and lacks some. This sample has 76,000 or so clones; 83% occur once, and the top ten carry about 40%. Study observations and caveats: Relative to age-matched healthy donors, clonality at baseline was higher, and it tracked circulating CD8+ T-cell counts.

Frozen PBMC stocks contributed roughly 2 micrograms of genomic DNA to the TCR beta libraries. This TCR was sampled from a human donor with chronic lymphocytic leukemia. The chain employs TRBV28 and TRBJ1-1; no clear D. The sample was PBMCs, taken after 24 months of ibrutinib treatment. The CDR3 loop is CASSLLFMAEAFF. The CDR3 nucleotides read TGTGCCAGCAGTTTACTTTTTATGGCTGAAGCTTTCTTT. Together with reference TRBV28 and TRBJ1-1, the CDR3 gives the full variable domain: DVKVTQSSRYLVKRTGEKVFLECVQDMDHENMFWYRQDPGLGLRLIYFSYDVKMKEKGDIPEGYSVSREKKERFSLILESASTNQTSMYLCASSLLFMAEAFFGQGTRLTVV.